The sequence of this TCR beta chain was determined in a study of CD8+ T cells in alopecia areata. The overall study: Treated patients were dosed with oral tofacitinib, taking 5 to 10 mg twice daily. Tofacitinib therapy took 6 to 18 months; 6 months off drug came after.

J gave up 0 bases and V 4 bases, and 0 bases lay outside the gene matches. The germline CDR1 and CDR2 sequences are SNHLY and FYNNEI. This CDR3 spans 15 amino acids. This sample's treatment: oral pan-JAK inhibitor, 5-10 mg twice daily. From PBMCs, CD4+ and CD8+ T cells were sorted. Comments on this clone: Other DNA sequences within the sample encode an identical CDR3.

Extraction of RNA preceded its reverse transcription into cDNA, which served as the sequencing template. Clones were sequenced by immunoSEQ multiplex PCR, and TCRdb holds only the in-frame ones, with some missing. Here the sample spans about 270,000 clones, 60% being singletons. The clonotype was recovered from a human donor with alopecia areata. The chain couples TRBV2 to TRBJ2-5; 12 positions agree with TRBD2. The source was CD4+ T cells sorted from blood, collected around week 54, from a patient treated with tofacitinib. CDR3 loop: CASSGLAGDQETQYF. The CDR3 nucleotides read TGTGCCAGCAGTGGACTAGCGGGGGACCAAGAGACCCAGTACTTC. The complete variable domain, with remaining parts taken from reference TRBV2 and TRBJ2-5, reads EPEVTQTPSHQVTQMGQEVILRCVPISNHLYFYWYRQILGQKVEFLVSFYNNEISEKSEIFDDQFSVERPDGSNFTLKIRSTKLEDSAMYFCASSGLAGDQETQYFGPGTRLLVL.